This T cell receptor (beta chain) was identified in a study of blood T cells in healthy people across ages. Regarding the study as a whole: Both naive CD4+ cell counts and diversity were greater in long-lived donors than in aged donors. Unsorted PBMC material precluded a definitive naive versus antigen-experienced comparison.

Germline V gene sequence: CDR1 SQVTM, CDR2 ANQGSEA. This CDR3 has 13 residues. The trim removed 5 bases at V and 5 bases at J, leaving 7 bases unmatched. For the second PCR, which ran for about 6 to 11 cycles, a sample-barcoded 5' primer and a J-beta primer mix were used. Each cDNA molecule was tagged by a template-switch adaptor that had 12 random nucleotides. Using its own MiXCR run on the 5' RACE reads, TCRdb lists one record per CDR3 protein. The sample has around 870,000 distinct CDR3 sequences; under 35% are singletons. This clonotype was seen ten or more times. The antigen remains unidentified. In each sample, at least 6 million PBMCs were isolated.

The clonotype was recovered from a woman older than 75 in good health. The sequencing sample was made of blood. V usage is TRBV29-1 and J usage is TRBJ2-3; 7 bases align to TRBD2. CDR3 amino acids: CSVRGVTRDTQYF. The CDR3 coding sequence is TGCAGCGTTCGGGGGGTTACAAGAGATACGCAGTATTTT.